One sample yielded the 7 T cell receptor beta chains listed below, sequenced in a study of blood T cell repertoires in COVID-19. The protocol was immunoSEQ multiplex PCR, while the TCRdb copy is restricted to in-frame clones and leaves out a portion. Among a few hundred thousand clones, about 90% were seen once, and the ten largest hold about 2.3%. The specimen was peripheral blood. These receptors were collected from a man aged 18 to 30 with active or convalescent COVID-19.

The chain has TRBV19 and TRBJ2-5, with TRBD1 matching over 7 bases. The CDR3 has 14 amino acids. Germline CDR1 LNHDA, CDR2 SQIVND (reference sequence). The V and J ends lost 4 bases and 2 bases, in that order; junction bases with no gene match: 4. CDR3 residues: CASSTGTEQETQYF. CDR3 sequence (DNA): TGTGCCAGTAGTACCGGGACAGAGCAAGAGACCCAGTACTTC.

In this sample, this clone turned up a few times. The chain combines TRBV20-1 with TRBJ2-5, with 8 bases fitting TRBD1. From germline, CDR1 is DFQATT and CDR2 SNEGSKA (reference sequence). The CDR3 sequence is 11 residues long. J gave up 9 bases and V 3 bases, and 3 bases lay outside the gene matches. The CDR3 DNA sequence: TGCAGTGCTAGGAGACAGGGGTCCCAGTACTTC. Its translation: CSARRQGSQYF.

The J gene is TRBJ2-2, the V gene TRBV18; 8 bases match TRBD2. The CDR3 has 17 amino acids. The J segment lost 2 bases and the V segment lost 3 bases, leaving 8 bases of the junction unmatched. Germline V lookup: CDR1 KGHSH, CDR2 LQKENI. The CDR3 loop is CASSPASRGANTGELFF. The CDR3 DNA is TGTGCCAGCTCACCTGCTTCGCGGGGGGCAAACACCGGGGAGCTGTTTTTT.

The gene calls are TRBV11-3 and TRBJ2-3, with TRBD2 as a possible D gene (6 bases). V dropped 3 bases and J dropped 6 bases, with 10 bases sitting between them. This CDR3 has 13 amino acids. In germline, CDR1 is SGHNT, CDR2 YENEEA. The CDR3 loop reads CASSLTSGDTQYF. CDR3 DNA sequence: TGTGCCAGCAGCTTGACTAGTGGGGATACGCAGTATTTT.

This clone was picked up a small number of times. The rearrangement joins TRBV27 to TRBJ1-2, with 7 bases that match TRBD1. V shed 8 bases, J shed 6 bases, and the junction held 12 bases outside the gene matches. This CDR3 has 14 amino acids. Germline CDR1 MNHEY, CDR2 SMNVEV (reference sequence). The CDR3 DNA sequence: TGTGCCAGCGGGAACAGGGGCTCGTCTAATGGCTACACCTTC. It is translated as CASGNRGSSNGYTF.

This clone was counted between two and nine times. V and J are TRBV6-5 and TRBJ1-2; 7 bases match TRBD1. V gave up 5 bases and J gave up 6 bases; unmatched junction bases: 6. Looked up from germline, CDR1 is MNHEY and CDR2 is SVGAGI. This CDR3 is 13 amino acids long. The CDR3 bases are TGTGCCAGCAGTACGGGACAGCAAGATGGCTACACCTTC. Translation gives CASSTGQQDGYTF.

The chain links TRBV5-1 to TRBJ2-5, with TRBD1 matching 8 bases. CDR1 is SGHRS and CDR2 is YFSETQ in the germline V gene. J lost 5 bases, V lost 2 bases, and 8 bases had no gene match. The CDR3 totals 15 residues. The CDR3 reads CASSFTNRGSETQYF. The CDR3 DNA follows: TGCGCCAGCAGCTTTACGAACAGGGGGTCGGAGACCCAGTACTTC. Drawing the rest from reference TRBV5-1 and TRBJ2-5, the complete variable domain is KAGVTQTPRYLIKTRGQQVTLSCSPISGHRSVSWYQQTPGQGLQFLFEYFSETQRNKGNFPGRFSGRQFSNSRSEMNVSTLELGDSALYLCASSFTNRGSETQYFGPGTRLLVL.